The rows below give T cell receptor beta chains drawn from one sample of a study of T cells after yellow fever vaccination. TCRdb recomputed calls from the 5' RACE reads with MiXCR, one row per CDR3 protein. The sample includes some 320,000 distinct CDR3 sequences, 9.5% to 12% of them seen just once. This material consisted of CD4+ T cells sorted from PBMCs, taken 45 days after the yellow fever booster vaccination. The receptor set was obtained from a man younger than 30 who received the YFV17D yellow fever vaccine. Each CDR3 is given with its conserved first and last residue.

CDR3aa | j_gene | v_gene
CASGQGLNEQFF | TRBJ2-1 | TRBV6-6
CSVEGTAGETQYF | TRBJ2-5 | TRBV29-1
CASSNFGTVGNQPQHF | TRBJ1-5 | TRBV7-2
CASTRQGDTQYF | TRBJ2-3 | TRBV6-2/TRBV6-3
CASSPPFDIQYF | TRBJ2-4 | TRBV18
CASSSAGGGYGYTF | TRBJ1-2 | TRBV18
CASSAPRDTDTQYF | TRBJ2-3 | TRBV13
CASMAGGGGSPEQFF | TRBJ2-1 | TRBV5-1
CSPLDKSYYGYTF | TRBJ1-2 | TRBV20-1
CASSVTAGGNTDTQYF | TRBJ2-3 | TRBV9
CASSQDIEGGFTYEQYF | TRBJ2-7 | TRBV4-1
CASSSRGMQETQYF | TRBJ2-5 | TRBV5-5
CASSLSGTGALAFF | TRBJ1-1 | TRBV7-9
CASSNSGGNQPQHF | TRBJ1-5 | TRBV6-6
CASSPSPGADKNIQYF | TRBJ2-4 | TRBV4-3
CASKDWTGSQETQYF | TRBJ2-5 | TRBV5-1
CASSQGSSGDTDTQYF | TRBJ2-3 | TRBV4-2
CASSRTGGHQPQHF | TRBJ1-5 | TRBV7-6
CASSTQGTTEAFF | TRBJ1-1 | TRBV7-3
CSAVGQGDSLANYGYTF | TRBJ1-2 | TRBV29-1
CASSRGTSGNTIYF | TRBJ1-3 | TRBV7-9
CASGVRGNTEAFF | TRBJ1-1 | TRBV7-9
CASSGTGTGNEKLFF | TRBJ1-4 | TRBV19
CSASVGPQETQYF | TRBJ2-5 | TRBV20-1
CASSQGVGTSTDTQYF | TRBJ2-3 | TRBV4-1
CASSSGPRAPFF | TRBJ2-1 | TRBV12-3/TRBV12-4
CASRPGLAGALPNEQYF | TRBJ2-7 | TRBV6-1
CSVVGSENQPQHF | TRBJ1-5 | TRBV29-1
CASSEAGLAGEYEQYF | TRBJ2-7 | TRBV6-1
CASSANTQYF | TRBJ2-3 | TRBV25-1
CASSSIRGQGYGYTF | TRBJ1-2 | TRBV11-2
CSATFGRPRPLHF | TRBJ1-6 | TRBV20-1
CASSQDQVDTQYF | TRBJ2-3 | TRBV4-3
CASSFSAVAKNIQYF | TRBJ2-4 | TRBV3-1
CSVDSGGETQYF | TRBJ2-5 | TRBV29-1
CASSLTIDRGMNTEAFF | TRBJ1-1 | TRBV4-3
CASSETLDLPLSSYNEQFF | TRBJ2-1 | TRBV9
CASSPREWGRSSEQYF | TRBJ2-7 | TRBV18
CASTNPERGTDTQYF | TRBJ2-3 | TRBV12-3/TRBV12-4
CASSYNNEQFF | TRBJ2-1 | TRBV5-1
CASSLTGGAEETQYF | TRBJ2-5 | TRBV5-4
CASSPPGQLGEQYF | TRBJ2-7 | TRBV18
CASSLGPGQETQYF | TRBJ2-5 | TRBV5-1
CASSLLRTGNSPLHF | TRBJ1-6 | TRBV12-3/TRBV12-4
CASSIQYTGELFF | TRBJ2-2 | TRBV7-2
CASSVATGATTDTQYF | TRBJ2-3 | TRBV9
CASSEGSGLGEKLFF | TRBJ1-4 | TRBV2
CSAKTGQETQYF | TRBJ2-5 | TRBV20-1
CASSLGGYNSPLHF | TRBJ1-6 | TRBV12-3/TRBV12-4
CSGGNSGTGEEQYF | TRBJ2-7 | TRBV29-1
CASSHGTRNIQYF | TRBJ2-4 | TRBV14
CASRRSSQETQYF | TRBJ2-5 | TRBV5-1
CASSLGREGLGPQHF | TRBJ1-5 | TRBV7-9
CASSLDSGYSTDTQYF | TRBJ2-3 | TRBV5-1
CASSSRRFQETQYF | TRBJ2-5 | TRBV7-2